This T cell receptor (beta chain) was recorded in a study of OX40 agonist ivuxolimab in advanced cancers. In the study overall: Ivuxolimab was a fully human IgG2 agonistic monoclonal antibody targeting the costimulatory receptor OX40 (CD134). The paper describes the monotherapy dose-escalation part (N ≈ 52 patients) of the phase I trial of ivuxolimab. Of the 50 to 55 dose-escalation patients, hepatocellular carcinoma was present in about 20, melanoma in around 15, renal cell carcinoma in 9 and head and neck cancer in 9. Intravenous ivuxolimab was administered to patients every 2 weeks at six dose levels: 0.01, 0.1, 0.3, 1.5, 3 and 10 mg/kg. Three dose-escalation patients achieved partial responses, one with hepatocellular carcinoma and two with cutaneous melanoma. In the dose-escalation cohort, 82.7% of patients were male, and the mean age was approximately 60 years, with a range of about 20 to 79. Prior anti-PD-1, anti-PD-L1 or anti-CTLA-4 therapy was permitted, and approximately 41% of dose-escalation patients had received checkpoint inhibitors. Peripheral TCRbeta sequencing aimed to test whether ivuxolimab altered TCR sequence diversity and caused clonal T-cell expansion.

The germline V gene sets CDR1 to SNHLY and CDR2 to FYNNEI. Trimming removed 4 bases from V and 5 bases from J, leaving 12 bases between the germline ends. Taken from cysteine to phenylalanine, the CDR3 has 13 residues. Just CDR3 DNA is preserved here, 39 bases in frame from base 1. Worth noting for this clone: This receptor's antigen is unknown. The sample holds no much larger clone one base away, and base qualities are not on file.

Patients with a history of autoimmune disease or receiving systemic immunosuppression were excluded from the trial. Peripheral blood for TCR sequencing was collected from all dose cohorts at baseline, on cycle 4 day 1, and on cycle 7 day 1. Samples were obtained from an open-label, multicenter, first-in-human phase I dose-escalation trial of ivuxolimab. Adults with locally advanced or metastatic melanoma, renal cell, hepatocellular, or head and neck squamous cell carcinoma were enrolled in the trial. Before TCR sequencing, CD4+ and CD8+ T cells were separately sorted from peripheral blood. Overall results and qualifications from the work: After ivuxolimab, expanded clones were on average more numerous among CD8+ T cells than among CD4+ T cells. At doses from 0.1 to 3.0 mg/kg, clonal expansion was seen in both CD4+ and CD8+ blood T cells between baseline and week 6. Which antigens the clonally expanded peripheral T cells were specific for was not determined. In partial responders in the 0.1-3.0 mg/kg groups, normalized peripheral clonal expansion was found to be among the lowest, especially among CD8+ T cells. Low levels of normalized T-cell clonal expansion were also seen in some nonresponding patients.

For sequencing of the TCRbeta CDR3 region, genomic DNA was extracted from the sorted cells. TCRbeta CDR3 regions were sequenced using the immunoSEQ Assay. This is the immuneACCESS table as TCRdb keeps it, with only in-frame sequences that have V and J called. A part of the clones is gone; compared with another copy, unresolved V genes explain less than half, and the rest is unexplained. The sample table holds some 57,000 clones, of which roughly four fifths were seen once. Roughly 3.9% of the sample is taken by the ten largest. The sequence was obtained from an adult with an advanced solid tumor such as melanoma, head and neck, liver or kidney cancer. Recombination joined TRBV2 with TRBJ2-7; the D gene is perhaps TRBD1 or TRBD2, each of them matching over 5 bases. This specimen consisted of CD4+ or CD8+ T cells sorted from blood, obtained in a trial of the OX40 agonist ivuxolimab. The CDR3 protein: CASSGSRGDEQYF. In nucleotides, the sequence is TGTGCCAGCAGTGGGTCCCGAGGGGACGAGCAGTACTTC.